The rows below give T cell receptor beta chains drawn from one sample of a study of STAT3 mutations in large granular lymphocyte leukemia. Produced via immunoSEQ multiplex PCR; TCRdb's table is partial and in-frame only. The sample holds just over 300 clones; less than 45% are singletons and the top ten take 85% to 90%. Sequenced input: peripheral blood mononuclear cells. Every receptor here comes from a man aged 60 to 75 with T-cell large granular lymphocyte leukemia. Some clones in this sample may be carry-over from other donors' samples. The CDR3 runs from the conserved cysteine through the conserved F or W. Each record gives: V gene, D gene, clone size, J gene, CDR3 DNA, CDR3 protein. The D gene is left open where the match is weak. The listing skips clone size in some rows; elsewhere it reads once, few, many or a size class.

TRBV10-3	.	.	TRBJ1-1	TGTGCCATCAGTGAGCCGGGTCCGAACACTGAAGCTTTCTTT	CAISEPGPNTEAFF
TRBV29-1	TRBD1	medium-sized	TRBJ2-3	TGCAGCGTTGACCCGGGACAGGGCTCAGATACGCAGTATTTT	CSVDPGQGSDTQYF